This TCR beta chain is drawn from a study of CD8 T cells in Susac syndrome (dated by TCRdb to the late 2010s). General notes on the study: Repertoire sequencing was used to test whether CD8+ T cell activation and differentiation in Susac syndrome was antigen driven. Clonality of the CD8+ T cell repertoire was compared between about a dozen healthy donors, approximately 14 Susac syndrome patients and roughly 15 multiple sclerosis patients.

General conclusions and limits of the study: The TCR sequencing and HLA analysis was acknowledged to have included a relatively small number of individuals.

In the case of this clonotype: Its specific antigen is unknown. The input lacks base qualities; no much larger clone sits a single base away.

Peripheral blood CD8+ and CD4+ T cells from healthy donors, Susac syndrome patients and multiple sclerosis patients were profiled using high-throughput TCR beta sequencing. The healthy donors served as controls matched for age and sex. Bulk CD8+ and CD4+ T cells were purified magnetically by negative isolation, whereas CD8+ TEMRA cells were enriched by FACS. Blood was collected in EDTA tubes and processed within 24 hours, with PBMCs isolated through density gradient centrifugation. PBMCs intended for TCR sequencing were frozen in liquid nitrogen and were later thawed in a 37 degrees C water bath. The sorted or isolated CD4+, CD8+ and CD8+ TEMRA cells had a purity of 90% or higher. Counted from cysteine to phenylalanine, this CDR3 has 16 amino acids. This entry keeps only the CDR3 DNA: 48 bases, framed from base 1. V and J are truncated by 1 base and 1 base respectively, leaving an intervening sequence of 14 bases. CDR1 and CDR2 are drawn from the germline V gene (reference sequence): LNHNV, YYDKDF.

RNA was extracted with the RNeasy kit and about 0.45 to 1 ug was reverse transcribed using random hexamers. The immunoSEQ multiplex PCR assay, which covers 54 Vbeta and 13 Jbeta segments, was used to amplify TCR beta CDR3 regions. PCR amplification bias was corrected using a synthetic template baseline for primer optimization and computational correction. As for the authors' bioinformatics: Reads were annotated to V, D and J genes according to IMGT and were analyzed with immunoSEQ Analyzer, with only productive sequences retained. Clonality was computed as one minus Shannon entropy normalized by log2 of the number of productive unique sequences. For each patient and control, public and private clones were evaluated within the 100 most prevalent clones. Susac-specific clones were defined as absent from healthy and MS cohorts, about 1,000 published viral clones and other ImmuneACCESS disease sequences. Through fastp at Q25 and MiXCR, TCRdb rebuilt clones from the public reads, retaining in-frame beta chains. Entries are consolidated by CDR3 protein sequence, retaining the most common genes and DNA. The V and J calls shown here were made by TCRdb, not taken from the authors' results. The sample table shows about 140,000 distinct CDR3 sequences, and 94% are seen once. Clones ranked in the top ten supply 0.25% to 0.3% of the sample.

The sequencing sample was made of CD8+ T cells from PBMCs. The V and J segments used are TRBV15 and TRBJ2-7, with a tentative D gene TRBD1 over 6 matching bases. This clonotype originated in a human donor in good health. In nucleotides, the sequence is TGTGCCACCAGCAGAGCGACAGGAACAGCATCCTACGAGCAGTACTTC. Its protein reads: CATSRATGTASYEQYF.